The 25 T cell receptor beta chains below all came from one sample that was sequenced in a study of Tregs in tolerant kidney transplant recipients. Data came from immunoSEQ multiplex PCR; TCRdb stores just in-frame clones and leaves some out. The sample totals around 33,000 clones. The nonmyeloablative bone marrow transplants came from related graft donors, with transient mixed chimerism. Here the sequenced sample was CD4+ T cells from blood (PBMCs), taken 24 months after the transplant. The receptors stem from a human patient who received a combined kidney and bone marrow transplant. The graft donor may have given rise to some T cells.

On this clone itself: The sequence runs out 3 residues before the end of the CDR3; the remainder is reconstructed from the germline J gene. This chain links TRBV6-2 or TRBV6-3 with TRBJ1-1, with no clear D. The V and J ends lost 8 bases and 1 base respectively, with 5 bases between them. CDR3 size: 11 residues. Per germline, CDR1 MNHEY and CDR2 SVGEGT. This chain's CDR3 is CASVANTEAFF. The sequenced part of the CDR3 DNA is TGTGCCAGCGTGGCGAACACTGAA.

On this clone: The read gets to within 3 residues of the CDR3 end, and the germline J gene fills in the rest. This chain connects TRBV5-6 to TRBJ2-7; D is uncertain. Germline CDR1 reads SGHDT; CDR2 reads YYEEEE. The CDR3 covers 13 residues. V was cut by 7 bases and J by 4 bases, with 15 bases left in between. The covered CDR3 bases are TGTGCCAGCCATTCTCAGAGTACATACGAG. Translating it yields CASHSQSTYE. The full-length CDR3 reads as CASHSQSTYEQYF.

Comments on this clone: The sequenced fragment ends 3 residues before the CDR3 boundary, so the rest is inferred from the germline J gene. The chain combines TRBV6-1 with TRBJ2-3; a weak D match, TRBD2 (6 bases). This CDR3 comprises 15 residues. V was trimmed by 3 bases and J by 0 bases, leaving 10 bases between them. From germline, CDR1 is MNHNS and CDR2 SASEGT. The DNA read from the CDR3 is TGTGCCAGCAGTGATAGGCTAGCGAGCACAGATACG. Protein sequence: CASSDRLASTDT. The full CDR3 sequence reads CASSDRLASTDTQYF.

On this clone: The read ends 3 residues early relative to the CDR3; the germline J gene fills the gap. V gene TRBV29-1 combines with J gene TRBJ1-5, with 9 bases fitting TRBD1. This CDR3 region has 14 residues. The ends lost 4 bases at V and 7 bases at J; junction bases unmatched: 8. Germline loops: CDR1 SQVTM, CDR2 ANQGSEA. The CDR3 loop reads CSVGQTGGGQPQHF. The sequenced part of the CDR3 DNA is TGCAGCGTTGGCCAGACAGGGGGTGGACAGCCC.

To note about this clone: From the germline J gene comes the end of the CDR3, since the read stops 3 residues before it. The chain combines TRBV19 with TRBJ1-1, with D hard to call. Germline V gene lookup returns CDR1 LNHDA and CDR2 SQIVND (reference sequence). This CDR3 comprises 14 residues. Trimming pared 3 bases from V and 1 base from J, leaving 9 bases between. The CDR3 sequence is CASSIGRENTEAFF. The covered CDR3 bases are TGTGCCAGTAGTATCGGGCGGGAGAACACTGAA.

On this clone itself: From the germline J gene comes the end of the CDR3, since the read stops 3 residues before it. The chain uses TRBV20-1 and TRBJ2-2; 8 bases agree with TRBD1. Germline CDR1 is DFQATT and CDR2 is SNEGSKA (reference sequence). This CDR3 has 14 residues. The trim removed 3 bases at V and 7 bases at J, leaving 7 bases unmatched. CDR3 DNA, as far as it was read: TGCAGTGCTAGCGACAGGGGCTCGGGCGGGGAG. Translating gives CSASDRGSGGE. The full CDR3 reads CSASDRGSGGELFF.

To note about this clone: The read ends 3 residues shy of where the CDR3 ends; the end is completed using the germline J gene. V and J are TRBV20-1 and TRBJ2-1, with 12 bases fitting TRBD2. This CDR3 has 17 residues. V shed 1 base and J 1 base; nucleotides not matched to a gene: 5. Germline CDR1 DFQATT, CDR2 SNEGSKA (reference sequence). The CDR3 spells CSARGFGTSGSYNEQFF. CDR3 bases read: TGCAGTGCTAGAGGGTTCGGGACTAGCGGGTCCTACAATGAG.

With respect to this clone: The observed sequence ends 3 residues before the CDR3 terminus, with the missing tail filled in from the germline J gene. The J gene is TRBJ2-3, the V gene TRBV7-6, with D uncertain. There are 12 residues in the CDR3. V lost 5 bases, J lost 2 bases, and 5 bases lay in between. CDR1 and CDR2 from the germline V gene are SGHVS and FNYEAQ. The CDR3 loop reads CASSPSTDTQYF. The CDR3 bases that were read are TGTGCCAGCAGCCCCTCCACAGATACG. The whole variable domain, remainder taken from reference TRBV7-6 and TRBJ2-3, is GAGVSQSPRYKVTKRGQDVALRCDPISGHVSLYWYRQALGQGPEFLTYFNYEAQQDKSGLPNDRFSAERPEGSISTLTIQRTEQRDSAMYRCASSPSTDTQYFGPGTRLTVL.

The CDR3 spells CASSWTSGTEQYF. The sequenced CDR3 bases are TGTGCCAGCAGTTGGACTAGCGGGACCGAG. The chain has TRBV28 and TRBJ2-7; 12 bases are a match to TRBD2. The read halts 3 residues ahead of the CDR3 end, with the missing end drawn from the germline J gene. Trimming at V came to 4 bases and at J to 6 bases, leaving 1 base not matched to a gene. The germline V gene has CDR1 MDHEN and CDR2 SYDVKM. This CDR3 spans 13 amino acids. The full variable domain, its missing parts supplied by reference TRBV28 and TRBJ2-7, is DVKVTQSSRYLVKRTGEKVFLECVQDMDHENMFWYRQDPGLGLRLIYFSYDVKMKEKGDIPEGYSVSREKKERFSLILESASTNQTSMYLCASSWTSGTEQYFGPGTRLTVT.

Note on this clone: The read is 3 residues too short to cover the CDR3 end, so that end is filled in from the germline J gene. This chain connects TRBV20-1 to TRBJ1-4; a weak D match, TRBD1 (5 bases). Germline V lookup: CDR1 DFQATT, CDR2 SNEGSKA (reference sequence). V shed 0 bases and J shed 8 bases, with 13 bases lying between them. This CDR3 contains 14 residues. CDR3 DNA (partial): TGCAGTGCTAGAGATCGGCAGGGATGGGAAAAA. Encoded protein: CSARDRQGWEK. The whole CDR3 sequence is CSARDRQGWEKLFF.

In regard to this clone: The read stops 3 residues short of the end of the CDR3; the missing end is completed from the germline J gene. The V gene is TRBV7-3, the J gene TRBJ1-2; 8 nucleotides match TRBD1. CDR3 size: 15 residues. V dropped 0 bases and J dropped 7; count of bases not matched to a gene: 7. Germline loops: CDR1 SGHTA, CDR2 FQGTGA. The DNA read from the CDR3 is TGTGCCAGCAGCTTAACGCGGACAGGGTTAGGTGGC. As protein: CASSLTRTGLGG. The whole CDR3 protein reads CASSLTRTGLGGYTF.

For this clone: The read stops 3 residues short of the end of the CDR3; the missing end is completed from the germline J gene. This chain uses TRBV19 with TRBJ1-2; 7 positions agree with TRBD1. After removal of 6 bases from V and 4 bases from J, the junction contained 11 bases not matched to a gene. The CDR3 has 15 amino acids. The germline V gene encodes CDR1 LNHDA and CDR2 SQIVND (reference sequence). CDR3: CASRTYVTGIYGYTF. The sequenced CDR3 bases are TGTGCCAGTAGGACCTACGTGACAGGGATCTATGGC.

As for this clone: The read halts 3 residues ahead of the CDR3 end, with the missing end drawn from the germline J gene. The chain combines TRBV2 with TRBJ2-2, with 8 bases aligning to TRBD2. The CDR3 is 15 amino acids. V trimming: 4 bases; J trimming: 3 bases; junction bases outside the gene matches: 4. Germline V gene sequence: CDR1 SNHLY, CDR2 FYNNEI. The CDR3 is CASSVLAVDTGELFF. CDR3 bases read: TGTGCCAGCAGTGTACTAGCGGTCGACACCGGGGAG.

In regard to this clone: The missing CDR3 end, 3 residues past where the read stops, is filled in from the germline J gene. The chain employs TRBV18 and TRBJ2-3; D is perhaps TRBD2 (6 bases). The V gene lost 6 bases and the J gene lost 3 bases, with 16 bases spanning the gap. Germline V gene sequence: CDR1 KGHSH, CDR2 LQKENI. This CDR3 has 15 amino acids. The CDR3 is CASSKSGQPTDTQYF. CDR3 bases read: TGTGCCAGCTCCAAGAGCGGGCAGCCTACAGATACG.

Regarding this clone: Sequencing ends 3 residues short of the CDR3 end; the germline J gene provides the rest. The rearrangement uses TRBV28 and TRBJ2-7; D perhaps matches TRBD1 (8 bases). This CDR3 is 17 amino acids long. Trimming pared 2 bases from V and 0 bases from J, leaving 17 bases between. Germline V gives CDR1 MDHEN, CDR2 SYDVKM. CDR3 amino acids: CASSLNRGWEGSYEQYF. CDR3 DNA (partial): TGTGCCAGCAGTTTAAACAGGGGGTGGGAGGGCTCCTACGAG.

Concerning this clone itself: The read finishes 3 residues shy of the CDR3 end, and the germline J gene is used to complete it. This chain links TRBV18 with TRBJ2-5, with 7 bases lining up with TRBD2. V shed 3 bases, J shed 2 bases, and the junction held 9 bases outside the gene matches. The CDR3 length is 16 residues. Germline CDR1 is KGHSH and CDR2 is LQKENI. Partial CDR3 DNA: TGTGCCAGCTCACCCAATAGGGCTAGCGGACAAGAGACC. The encoded protein is CASSPNRASGQET. Given in full, the CDR3 is CASSPNRASGQETQYF.

In regard to this clone: The CDR3 goes on 3 residues after the read ends, and that part is filled in from the germline J gene. This chain uses TRBV7-2 with TRBJ1-2; no clear D gene. The CDR3 has 13 residues. The germline CDR1 and CDR2 sequences are SGHTA and FQGNSA. The CDR3 here is CASTVIESRGYTF. The part of the CDR3 DNA that was read is TGTGCCAGCACCGTTATAGAGTCACGGGGC.

Remarks on this clone: Sequencing ends 3 residues short of the CDR3 end; the germline J gene provides the rest. V and J are TRBV7-9 and TRBJ1-2; 12 bases match TRBD1. The CDR3 runs 15 residues. V dropped 3 bases and J dropped 6; count of bases not matched to a gene: 5. Germline loops: CDR1 SEHNR, CDR2 FQNEAQ (reference sequence). The chain's CDR3 is CASSLGDRGQDGYTF. The covered CDR3 bases are TGTGCCAGCAGCTTGGGGGACAGGGGGCAGGATGGC.

About this clone: The read comes to an end 3 residues before the CDR3 does, leaving the germline J gene to fill in the end. The rearrangement uses TRBV20-1 and TRBJ1-5; unclear D gene. The CDR3 consists of 14 residues. Germline V gives CDR1 DFQATT, CDR2 SNEGSKA (reference sequence). V lost 3 bases to trimming and J lost 0 bases, with 9 bases between them. The CDR3 region is CSASSTYSNQPQHF. CDR3 DNA (partial): TGCAGTGCTAGTTCAACTTATAGCAATCAGCCC.

Points on this clone: The CDR3 goes on 3 residues after the read ends, and that part is filled in from the germline J gene. The chain has TRBV7-2 and TRBJ1-6, with D perhaps matching TRBD1 (6 bases). Trimming cost V 5 bases and J 7 bases, with 9 bases left between them. CDR1 and CDR2 (germline): SGHTA, FQGNSA. The CDR3 is 13 residues long. The CDR3 loop reads CASSVDRNSPLHF. The CDR3 bases that were read are TGTGCCAGCAGCGTAGACAGGAATTCACCC.

CDR3 DNA, as far as it was read: TGTGCCAGCAGCTTAACTAGCGGGGTCACAGATACG. Protein product: CASSLTSGVTDT. The full CDR3 is CASSLTSGVTDTQYF. The V gene is TRBV13, the J gene TRBJ2-3; 10 nucleotides match TRBD2. The read ends 3 residues early relative to the CDR3; the germline J gene fills the gap. V shed 2 bases and J 2 bases; nucleotides not matched to a gene: 1. The V gene's germline CDR1 is PRHDT and CDR2 FYEKMQ (reference sequence). CDR3 length: 15 amino acids.

CDR3 DNA, as far as it was read: TGTGCCAGCAGCTTAGGTGTAGCGGATCATTCGGAGACC. It is translated as CASSLGVADHSET. The complete CDR3 protein is CASSLGVADHSETQYF. V usage is TRBV7-8 and J usage is TRBJ2-5, with D maybe TRBD2 (6 bases). The read gets to within 3 residues of the CDR3 end, and the germline J gene fills in the rest. There are 16 residues in the CDR3. CDR1 is SGHVS and CDR2 is FQNEAQ in the germline V gene. The V and J ends lost 1 base and 5 bases respectively, with 17 bases between them.

Notes on this clone: Sequencing ends 3 residues short of the CDR3 end; the germline J gene provides the rest. Other DNA sequences in this sample translate to the same CDR3. The rearrangement uses TRBV7-9 and TRBJ1-1, with D perhaps TRBD1 (6 bases). V dropped 4 bases and J dropped 3 bases, with 9 bases sitting between them. This CDR3 contains 13 residues. Germline V gene sequence: CDR1 SEHNR, CDR2 FQNEAQ (reference sequence). CDR3 amino acids: CASSSQGDTEAFF. CDR3 DNA, as far as it was read: TGTGCCAGCAGCTCACAGGGCGACACTGAA.

Note on this clone: The read ends 3 residues shy of where the CDR3 ends; the end is completed using the germline J gene. The genes are TRBV7-2 and TRBJ1-2, with TRBD1 as a possible D gene (6 bases). Trimming stripped 3 bases from V and 5 bases from J, with 10 bases between. Germline lookup yields CDR1 SGHTA and CDR2 FQGNSA. The CDR3 contains 13 residues. The CDR3 is CASSLTTGYGYTF. The CDR3 bases that were read are TGTGCCAGCAGCTTGACAACAGGGTATGGC.

With regard to this clone: The CDR3 goes on 3 residues after the read ends, and that part is filled in from the germline J gene. The chain couples TRBV7-9 to TRBJ2-5; tentatively, D is TRBD2 (6 bases). CDR3 length: 14 amino acids. Germline lookup yields CDR1 SEHNR and CDR2 FQNEAQ (reference sequence). The chain's CDR3 is CASGRAGNAETQYF. The part of the CDR3 DNA that was read is TGTGCGAGTGGGCGGGCGGGAAATGCCGAGACC.